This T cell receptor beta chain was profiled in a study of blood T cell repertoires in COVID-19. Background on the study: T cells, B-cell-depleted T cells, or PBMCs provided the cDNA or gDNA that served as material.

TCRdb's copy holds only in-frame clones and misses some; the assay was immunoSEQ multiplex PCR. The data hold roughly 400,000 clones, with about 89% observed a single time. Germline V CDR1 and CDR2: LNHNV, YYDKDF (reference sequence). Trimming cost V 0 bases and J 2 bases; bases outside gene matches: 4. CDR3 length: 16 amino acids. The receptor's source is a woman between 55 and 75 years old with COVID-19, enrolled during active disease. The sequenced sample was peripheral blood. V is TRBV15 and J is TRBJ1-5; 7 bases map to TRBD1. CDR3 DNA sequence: TGTGCCACCAGCAGAGAGGGAACAGGGGGCAATCAGCCCCAGCATTTT. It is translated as CATSREGTGGNQPQHF.